These 12 T cell receptor beta chains originate from one sample sequenced in a study of shared clonotypes between healthy human individuals. The protocol was immunoSEQ multiplex PCR, while the TCRdb copy is restricted to in-frame clones and leaves out a portion. Of roughly 2.4 million clones listed, 90% to 96% were seen once; the top ten hold around 0.13%. Source material: naive CD4+ T cells sorted from blood. Subset meaning: CD45RA+ positively selected. Source of these receptors: a man in his late teens or twenties in good health.

In this sample, this clone turned up once. The chain links TRBV10-1 to TRBJ2-7; 8 positions agree with TRBD1. This CDR3 contains 14 residues. The ends lost 7 bases at V and 3 bases at J; junction bases unmatched: 8. Germline values: CDR1 WNHNN, CDR2 SYGVQD (reference sequence). CDR3 protein: CASILDRVGYEQYF. CDR3 sequence (DNA): TGCGCCAGCATACTGGACAGGGTTGGCTACGAGCAGTACTTC.

This sequence joins TRBV7-8 and TRBJ2-5; 7 nucleotides align to TRBD2. The CDR3 is 15 residues long. V was clipped by 1 base and J by 0 bases; unmatched bases: 2. Germline V gene sequence: CDR1 SGHVS, CDR2 FQNEAQ. The CDR3 sequence is CASSLGRGDQETQYF. The CDR3 nucleotides read TGTGCCAGCAGCTTAGGTCGGGGGGACCAAGAGACCCAGTACTTC.

The chain recombines TRBV6-6 with TRBJ1-2; D is undetermined. This CDR3 has 12 residues. The germline V gene encodes CDR1 MNHNY and CDR2 SVGAGI (reference sequence). V was trimmed by 8 bases and J by 4 bases, leaving 11 bases between them. CDR3 bases: TGTGCCAGCCGGTCCATTAGCTATGGCTACACCTTC. Translation gives CASRSISYGYTF.

This rearrangement joins TRBV2 to TRBJ2-7; 7 bases are a match to TRBD1. The CDR3 totals 14 residues. J lost 1 base, V lost 6 bases, and 6 bases had no gene match. Germline values: CDR1 SNHLY, CDR2 FYNNEI. The CDR3 region is CASRDQGVSYEQYF. In DNA, the CDR3 is TGTGCCAGCAGGGATCAGGGGGTTTCCTACGAGCAGTACTTC.

The genes are TRBV6-1 and TRBJ1-2; 7 nucleotides agree with TRBD1. Germline V gene lookup returns CDR1 MNHNS and CDR2 SASEGT. V shed 8 bases, J shed 1 base, and the junction held 10 bases outside the gene matches. The CDR3 covers 15 residues. The DNA for the CDR3 is TGTGCCAGCCTTGGACAGGTCATGAGTAACTATGGCTACACCTTC. Translated: CASLGQVMSNYGYTF.

Remarks on this clone: This same CDR3 is encoded by further DNA sequences in the sample. This chain's CDR3 is CASSRGEETQYF. CDR3 DNA: TGTGCCAGCTCACGGGGGGAAGAGACCCAGTACTTC. The chain joins TRBV18 to TRBJ2-5; the D gene is possibly TRBD2 (6 bases). The CDR3 is made up of 12 amino acids. Trimming stripped 4 bases from V and 3 bases from J, with 6 bases between. CDR1 KGHSH and CDR2 LQKENI come from the germline V gene. The complete variable domain, with remaining parts taken from reference TRBV18 and TRBJ2-5, reads NAGVMQNPRHLVRRRGQEARLRCSPMKGHSHVYWYRQLPEEGLKFMVYLQKENIIDESGMPKERFSAEFPKEGPSILRIQQVVRGDSAAYFCASSRGEETQYFGPGTRLLVL.

The CDR3 loop reads CASSEAQGARINSPLHF. CDR3 DNA sequence: TGTGCCAGCAGCGAGGCACAGGGGGCGCGAATTAATTCACCCCTCCACTTT. The J gene is TRBJ1-6, the V gene TRBV28, with 9 bases identical to TRBD1. This CDR3 has 17 residues. Germline CDR1 is MDHEN and CDR2 is SYDVKM. V lost 6 bases, J lost 6 bases, and 12 bases stayed unmatched.

The rearrangement uses TRBV6-5 and TRBJ1-3; D is uncertain. V shed 4 bases and J shed 0 bases, with 13 bases lying between them. The germline CDR1 and CDR2 sequences are MNHEY and SVGAGI. This CDR3 has 16 amino acids. CDR3 region: CASSFGRIPSGNTIYF. DNA of the CDR3: TGTGCCAGCAGTTTCGGACGGATCCCCTCTGGAAACACCATATATTTT.

This chain joins TRBV29-1 and TRBJ2-7; a possible D gene is TRBD1 (6 bases). The germline CDR1 and CDR2 sequences are SQVTM and ANQGSEA. Deletions cut 4 bases from V and 2 bases from J, with 15 bases between. This CDR3 region has 14 residues. The CDR3 loop is CSVGGFRGAYEQYF. The CDR3 nucleotides are TGCAGCGTTGGAGGCTTCAGGGGAGCCTACGAGCAGTACTTC.

V and J are TRBV5-1 and TRBJ1-2; D unresolved. From germline, CDR1 is SGHRS and CDR2 YFSETQ. The CDR3 has 15 residues. V gave up 5 bases and J gave up 5 bases, with 19 bases separating them. CDR3 nucleotide sequence: TGCGCCAGCAGTCCTACAGAGACCAGTGGATATGGCTACACCTTC. This codes for CASSPTETSGYGYTF.

The gene calls are TRBV7-3 and TRBJ2-1; TRBD2 matches 8 bases. The CDR3 contains 15 residues. The germline V gene encodes CDR1 SGHTA and CDR2 FQGTGA. J lost 2 bases, V lost 4 bases, and 4 bases had no gene match. The CDR3 here is CASSSTGGAYNEQFF. The CDR3 region has the DNA TGTGCCAGCAGCTCCACCGGGGGGGCCTACAATGAGCAGTTCTTC.

The chain carries TRBV5-1 and TRBJ2-2; 12 nucleotides agree with TRBD2. Germline CDR1 reads SGHRS; CDR2 reads YFSETQ. The CDR3 spans 15 residues. Trimming cost V 4 bases and J 6 bases; bases outside gene matches: 4. The CDR3 bases are TGCGCCAGCAGCGTGACTAGCGGGAGTGCCGGGGAGCTGTTTTTT. Amino acid sequence: CASSVTSGSAGELFF.